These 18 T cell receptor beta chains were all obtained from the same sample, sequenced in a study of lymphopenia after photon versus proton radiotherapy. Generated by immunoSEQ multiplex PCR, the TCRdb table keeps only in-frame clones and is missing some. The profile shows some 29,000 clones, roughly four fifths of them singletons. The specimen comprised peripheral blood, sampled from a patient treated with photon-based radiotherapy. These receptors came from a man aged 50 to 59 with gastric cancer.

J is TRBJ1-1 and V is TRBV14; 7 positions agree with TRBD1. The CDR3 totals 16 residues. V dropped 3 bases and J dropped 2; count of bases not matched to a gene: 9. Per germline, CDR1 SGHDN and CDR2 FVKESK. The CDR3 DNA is TGTGCCAGCAGCCACCGTACAGGGGCCTTTAACACTGAAGCTTTCTTT. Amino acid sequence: CASSHRTGAFNTEAFF.

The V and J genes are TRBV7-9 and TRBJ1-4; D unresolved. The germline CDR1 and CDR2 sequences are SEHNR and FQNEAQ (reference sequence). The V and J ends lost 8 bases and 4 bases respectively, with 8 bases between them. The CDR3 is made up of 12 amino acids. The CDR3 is CASAPSNEKLFF. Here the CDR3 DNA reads TGTGCCAGCGCGCCAAGTAATGAAAAACTGTTTTTT.

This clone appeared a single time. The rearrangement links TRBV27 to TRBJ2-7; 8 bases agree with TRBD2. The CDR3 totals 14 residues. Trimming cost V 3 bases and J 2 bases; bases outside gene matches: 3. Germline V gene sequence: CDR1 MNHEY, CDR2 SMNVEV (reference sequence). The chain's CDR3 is CASSFGRGAYEQYF. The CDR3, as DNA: TGTGCCAGCAGTTTCGGGCGGGGGGCCTACGAGCAGTACTTC.

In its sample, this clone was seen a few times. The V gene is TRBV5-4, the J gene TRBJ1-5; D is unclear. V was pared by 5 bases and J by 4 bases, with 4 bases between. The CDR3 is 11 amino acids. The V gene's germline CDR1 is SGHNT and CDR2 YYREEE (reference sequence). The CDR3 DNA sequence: TGTGCCAGCAGACCTAATCAGCCCCAGCATTTT. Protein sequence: CASRPNQPQHF.

CDR3 region: CASGVGGTDTQYF. The CDR3 region has the DNA TGCGCCAGCGGTGTCGGGGGCACAGATACGCAGTATTTT. V is TRBV10-2 and J is TRBJ2-3, with D perhaps TRBD2 (5 bases). The CDR3 has 13 amino acids. Trimming shortened V by 8 bases and J by 1 base, and 10 bases separated the two germline ends. Germline values: CDR1 WSHSY, CDR2 SAAADI.

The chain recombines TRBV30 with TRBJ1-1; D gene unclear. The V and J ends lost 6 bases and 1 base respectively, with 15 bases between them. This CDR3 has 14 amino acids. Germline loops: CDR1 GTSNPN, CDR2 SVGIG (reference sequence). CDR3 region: CACKGDPRNTEAFF. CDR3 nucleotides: TGTGCCTGCAAGGGAGACCCTCGGAACACTGAAGCTTTCTTT. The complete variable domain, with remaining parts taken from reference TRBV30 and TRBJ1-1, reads SQTIHQWPATLVQPVGSPLSLECTVEGTSNPNLYWYRQAAGRGLQLLFYSVGIGQISSEVPQNLSASRPQDRQFILSSKKLLLSDSGFYLCACKGDPRNTEAFFGQGTRLTVV.

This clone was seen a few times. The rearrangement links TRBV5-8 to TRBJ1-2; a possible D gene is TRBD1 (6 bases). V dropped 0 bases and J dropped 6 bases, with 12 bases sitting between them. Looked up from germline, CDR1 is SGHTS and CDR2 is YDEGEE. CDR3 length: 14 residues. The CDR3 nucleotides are TGTGCCAGCAGCTTGGCCCCAGGGGTTGATGGCTACACCTTC. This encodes CASSLAPGVDGYTF.

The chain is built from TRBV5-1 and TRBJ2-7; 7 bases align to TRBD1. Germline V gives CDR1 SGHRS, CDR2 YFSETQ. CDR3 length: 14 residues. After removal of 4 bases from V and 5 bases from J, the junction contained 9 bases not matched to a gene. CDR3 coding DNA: TGCGCCAGCAGCCCGACAGGGTTATTCAACGAGCAGTACGTC. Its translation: CASSPTGLFNEQYV.

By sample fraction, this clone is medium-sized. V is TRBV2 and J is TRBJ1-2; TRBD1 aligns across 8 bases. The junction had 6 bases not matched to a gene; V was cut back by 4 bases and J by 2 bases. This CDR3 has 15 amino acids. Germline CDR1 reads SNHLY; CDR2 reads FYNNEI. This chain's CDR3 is CASSAGTGRNYGYTF. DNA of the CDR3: TGTGCCAGCAGTGCCGGGACAGGCCGAAACTATGGCTACACCTTC.

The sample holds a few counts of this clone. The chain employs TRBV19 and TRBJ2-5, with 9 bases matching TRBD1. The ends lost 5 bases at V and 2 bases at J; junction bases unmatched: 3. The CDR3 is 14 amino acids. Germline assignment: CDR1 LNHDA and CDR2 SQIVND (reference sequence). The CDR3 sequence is CASSPGTGQETQYF. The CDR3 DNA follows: TGTGCCAGTAGTCCCGGGACAGGGCAAGAGACCCAGTACTTC.

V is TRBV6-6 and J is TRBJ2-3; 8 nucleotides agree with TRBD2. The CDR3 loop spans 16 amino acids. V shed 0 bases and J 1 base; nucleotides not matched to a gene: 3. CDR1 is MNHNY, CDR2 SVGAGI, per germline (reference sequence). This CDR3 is CASSYSKAGGTDTQYF. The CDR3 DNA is TGTGCCAGCAGTTACTCGAAAGCGGGGGGCACAGATACGCAGTATTTT.

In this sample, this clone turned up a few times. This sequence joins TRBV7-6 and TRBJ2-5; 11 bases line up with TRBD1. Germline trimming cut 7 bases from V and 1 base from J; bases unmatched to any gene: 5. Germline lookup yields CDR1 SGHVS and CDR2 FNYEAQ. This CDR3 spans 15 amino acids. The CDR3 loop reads CASTFGTGGQETQYF. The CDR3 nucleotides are TGTGCCAGCACCTTCGGGACAGGGGGCCAAGAGACCCAGTACTTC.

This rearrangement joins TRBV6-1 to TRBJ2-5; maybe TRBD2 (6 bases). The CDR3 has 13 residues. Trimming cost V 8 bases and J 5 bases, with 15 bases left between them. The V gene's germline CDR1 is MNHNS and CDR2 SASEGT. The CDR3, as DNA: TGTGCCAGCGGCCGACGGGGGACCGAGACCCAGTACTTC. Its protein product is CASGRRGTETQYF.

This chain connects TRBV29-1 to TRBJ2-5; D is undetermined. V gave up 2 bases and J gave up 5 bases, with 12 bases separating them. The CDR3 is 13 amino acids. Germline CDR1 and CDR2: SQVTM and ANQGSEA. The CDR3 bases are TGCAGCGTTGAACTAGTAGTCCGGGAGACCCAGTACTTC. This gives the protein CSVELVVRETQYF. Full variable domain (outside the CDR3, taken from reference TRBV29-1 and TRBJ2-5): SAVISQKPSRDICQRGTSLTIQCQVDSQVTMMFWYRQQPGQSLTLIATANQGSEATYESGFVIDKFPISRPNLTFSTLTVSNMSPEDSSIYLCSVELVVRETQYFGPGTRLLVL.

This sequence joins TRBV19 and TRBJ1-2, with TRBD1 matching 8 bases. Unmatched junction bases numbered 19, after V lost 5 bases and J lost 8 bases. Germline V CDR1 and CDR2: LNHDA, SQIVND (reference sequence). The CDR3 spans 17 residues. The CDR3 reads CASSAQGAQYNYGGYTF. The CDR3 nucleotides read TGTGCCAGTAGTGCTCAGGGGGCCCAATACAACTATGGAGGCTACACCTTC.

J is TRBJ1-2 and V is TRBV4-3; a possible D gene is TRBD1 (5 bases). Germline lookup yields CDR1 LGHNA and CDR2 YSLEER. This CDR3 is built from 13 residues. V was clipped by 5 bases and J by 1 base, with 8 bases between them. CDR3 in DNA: TGCGCCAGCAGCGTGGGGGTTAACTATGGCTACACCTTC. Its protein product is CASSVGVNYGYTF.

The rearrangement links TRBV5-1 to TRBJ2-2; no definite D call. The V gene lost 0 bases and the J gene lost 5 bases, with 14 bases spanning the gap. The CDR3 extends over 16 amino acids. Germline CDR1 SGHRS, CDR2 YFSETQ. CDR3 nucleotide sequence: TGCGCCAGCAGCTTGGATATAGGGAAAGGAACCGGGGAGCTGTTTTTT. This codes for CASSLDIGKGTGELFF.

CDR3: CASSLGGTGEQFF. For the CDR3, the DNA is TGTGCCAGCAGCTTGGGGGGTACCGGTGAGCAGTTCTTC. The V gene is TRBV5-5, the J gene TRBJ2-1; no reliable D call. Germline V lookup: CDR1 SGHKS, CDR2 YYEKEE (reference sequence). Trimming removed 0 bases at V and 9 bases at J, with 10 bases between. CDR3 size: 13 residues.